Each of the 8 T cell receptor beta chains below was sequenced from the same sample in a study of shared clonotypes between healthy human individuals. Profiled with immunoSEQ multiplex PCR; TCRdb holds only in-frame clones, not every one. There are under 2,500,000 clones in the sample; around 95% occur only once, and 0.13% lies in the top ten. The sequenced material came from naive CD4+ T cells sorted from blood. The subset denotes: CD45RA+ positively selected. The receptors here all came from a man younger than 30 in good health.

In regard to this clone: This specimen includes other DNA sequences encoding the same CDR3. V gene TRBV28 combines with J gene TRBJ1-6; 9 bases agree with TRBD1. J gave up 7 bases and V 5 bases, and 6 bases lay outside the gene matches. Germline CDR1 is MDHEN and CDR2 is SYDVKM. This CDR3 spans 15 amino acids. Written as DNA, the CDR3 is TGTGCCAGCAGTACCCCGGGACAGGGAAATTCACCCCTCCACTTT. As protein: CASSTPGQGNSPLHF.

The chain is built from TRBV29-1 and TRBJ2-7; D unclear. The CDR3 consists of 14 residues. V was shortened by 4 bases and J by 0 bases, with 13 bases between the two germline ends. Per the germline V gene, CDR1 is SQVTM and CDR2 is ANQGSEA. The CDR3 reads CSVGTWARSYEQYF. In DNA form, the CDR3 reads TGCAGCGTTGGGACCTGGGCGCGCTCCTACGAGCAGTACTTC.

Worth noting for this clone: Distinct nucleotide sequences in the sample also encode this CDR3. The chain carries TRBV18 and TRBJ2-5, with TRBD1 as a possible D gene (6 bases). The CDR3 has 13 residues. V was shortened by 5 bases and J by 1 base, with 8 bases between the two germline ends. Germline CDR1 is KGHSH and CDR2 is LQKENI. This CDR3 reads CASSGQLQETQYF. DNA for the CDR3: TGTGCCAGCTCAGGACAGCTCCAAGAGACCCAGTACTTC.

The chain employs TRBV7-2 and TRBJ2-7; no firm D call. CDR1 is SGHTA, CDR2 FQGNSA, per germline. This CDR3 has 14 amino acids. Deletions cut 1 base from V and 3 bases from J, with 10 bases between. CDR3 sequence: CASSLVDGDYEQYF. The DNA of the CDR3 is TGTGCCAGCAGCTTAGTGGATGGGGACTACGAGCAGTACTTC.

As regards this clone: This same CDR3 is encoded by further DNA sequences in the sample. CDR3 in amino acids: CASSFGTDTQYF. The CDR3 region has the DNA TGTGCCAGCAGCTTCGGAACAGATACGCAGTATTTT. This sequence joins TRBV7-2 and TRBJ2-3; D not certain. V lost 3 bases to trimming and J lost 3 bases, with 4 bases between them. The CDR3 runs to 12 residues. The germline V gene encodes CDR1 SGHTA and CDR2 FQGNSA. The whole variable domain, remainder taken from reference TRBV7-2 and TRBJ2-3, is GAGVSQSPSNKVTEKGKDVELRCDPISGHTALYWYRQSLGQGLEFLIYFQGNSAPDKSGLPSDRFSAERTGGSVSTLTIQRTQQEDSAVYLCASSFGTDTQYFGPGTRLTVL.

CDR3 nucleotide sequence: TGTGCCAGCAGCTGGGGGGGGCCTGGGTTCTTC. Translated: CASSWGGPGFF. The chain combines TRBV7-2 with TRBJ2-1; D may be TRBD2 (7 bases). The CDR3 is 11 residues long. Trimming removed 4 bases at V and 15 bases at J, with 13 bases between. Germline V gene lookup returns CDR1 SGHTA and CDR2 FQGNSA.

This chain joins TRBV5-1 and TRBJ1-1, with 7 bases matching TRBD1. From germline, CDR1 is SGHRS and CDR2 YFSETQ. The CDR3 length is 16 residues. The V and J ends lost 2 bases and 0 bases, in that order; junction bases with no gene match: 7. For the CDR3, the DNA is TGCGCCAGCAGCTTCTCAGGGGGGCTCATGAACACTGAAGCTTTCTTT. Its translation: CASSFSGGLMNTEAFF.

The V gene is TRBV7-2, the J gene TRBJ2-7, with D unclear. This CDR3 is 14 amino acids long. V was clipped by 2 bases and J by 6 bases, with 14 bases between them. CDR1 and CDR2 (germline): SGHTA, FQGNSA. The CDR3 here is CASSLRPAAREQYF. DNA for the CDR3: TGTGCCAGCAGCTTAAGGCCCGCGGCGCGCGAGCAGTACTTC.